Each of the 21 T cell receptor beta chains below was sequenced from the same sample in a study of blood T cell repertoires in COVID-19. Assay used: immunoSEQ multiplex PCR; TCRdb lists only in-frame clones, some missing. Among about 58,000 clones listed, 75% to 90% were seen once. Sequencing was done on a sample of peripheral blood. Source of these receptors: a man between 60 and 70 years old with acute or convalescent COVID-19.

This sequence joins TRBV9 and TRBJ2-1; 8 positions agree with TRBD2. CDR3 length equals 17 residues. V lost 3 bases to trimming and J lost 3 bases; unmatched junction nucleotides: 11. Germline CDR1 is SGDLS and CDR2 is YYNGEE. CDR3 in DNA: TGTGCCAGCAGCGCCTTAGCGGGGCCGACTTACTACAATGAGCAGTTCTTC. Protein product: CASSALAGPTYYNEQFF. Variable domain in full (rest from reference TRBV9 and TRBJ2-1): DSGVTQTPKHLITATGQRVTLRCSPRSGDLSVYWYQQSLDQGLQFLIQYYNGEERAKGNILERFSAQQFPDLHSELNLSSLELGDSALYFCASSALAGPTYYNEQFFGPGTRLTVL.

The V gene is TRBV27, the J gene TRBJ2-1; 10 bases fit TRBD1. CDR1 and CDR2 (germline): MNHEY, SMNVEV (reference sequence). The CDR3 is 15 amino acids. After removal of 3 bases from V and 6 bases from J, the junction contained 5 bases not matched to a gene. The CDR3 loop reads CASSFGTGVFNEQFF. The DNA for the CDR3 is TGTGCCAGCAGTTTTGGGACAGGGGTCTTCAATGAGCAGTTCTTC.

In its sample, this clone was seen once. The gene calls are TRBV19 and TRBJ2-1; 7 bases are a match to TRBD2. Germline V gene data show CDR1 as LNHDA and CDR2 as SQIVND (reference sequence). CDR3 length equals 13 residues. The junction had 2 bases not matched to a gene; V was cut back by 9 bases and J by 0 bases. The CDR3 region is CASRTSSYNEQFF. The CDR3, as DNA: TGTGCCAGCAGGACTAGCTCCTACAATGAGCAGTTCTTC.

V gene TRBV9 combines with J gene TRBJ1-6; 7 bases align to TRBD1. The J segment lost 5 bases and the V segment lost 2 bases, leaving 10 bases of the junction unmatched. The germline gives CDR1 SGDLS, CDR2 YYNGEE. The CDR3 consists of 17 residues. Here the CDR3 DNA reads TGTGCCAGCAGCGTGGAAGGGACAGCAACTAATAATTCACCCCTCCACTTT. This codes for CASSVEGTATNNSPLHF.

The chain carries TRBV6-5 and TRBJ1-4; 7 bases align to TRBD1. This CDR3 contains 15 residues. Trimming at V came to 8 bases and at J to 0 bases, leaving 6 bases not matched to a gene. CDR1 is MNHEY, CDR2 SVGAGI, per germline. CDR3: CASLTGVTTNEKLFF. The DNA of the CDR3 is TGTGCCAGCCTTACAGGGGTTACAACTAATGAAAAACTGTTTTTT.

This chain joins TRBV5-8 and TRBJ2-7; D is possibly TRBD2 (5 bases). The CDR3 extends over 14 amino acids. V lost 5 bases and J 0 bases, leaving 12 bases between the germline ends. Germline CDR1 and CDR2: SGHTS and YDEGEE. The CDR3 is CASRLRGSSYEQYF. CDR3 coding DNA: TGTGCCAGCAGGTTGAGAGGGAGCTCCTACGAGCAGTACTTC.

J is TRBJ2-7 and V is TRBV19, with no clear D. The CDR3 runs 13 residues. The germline V gene has CDR1 LNHDA and CDR2 SQIVND (reference sequence). The ends were cut back, 4 bases at V and 5 bases at J, with 12 bases in the middle. This CDR3 is CASSTQWSHEQYF. CDR3 coding DNA: TGTGCCAGTAGTACCCAGTGGTCCCACGAGCAGTACTTC.

The V and J genes are TRBV4-1 and TRBJ2-1, with 9 bases identical to TRBD2. The CDR3 is 15 residues long. Germline V lookup: CDR1 MGHRA, CDR2 YSYEKL. J gave up 0 bases and V 4 bases, and 1 base lay outside the gene matches. The DNA for the CDR3 is TGCGCCAGCAGCCGTAGCGGGAGCTCCTACAATGAGCAGTTCTTC. Its translation: CASSRSGSSYNEQFF.

This chain links TRBV7-2 with TRBJ2-1; D remains ambiguous. The CDR3 spans 15 residues. Trimming left V 5 bases short and J 1 base short, with 12 bases between. Germline V gene sequence: CDR1 SGHTA, CDR2 FQGNSA. Here the CDR3 DNA reads TGTGCCAGCAGCCTATCTATGCCTTCCTACAATGAGCAGTTCTTC. This encodes CASSLSMPSYNEQFF.

This chain uses TRBV4-1 with TRBJ1-4; TRBD1 agrees at 8 bases. The CDR3 totals 14 residues. CDR1 is MGHRA, CDR2 YSYEKL, per germline. The V and J ends lost 3 bases and 7 bases, in that order; junction bases with no gene match: 4. The CDR3 here is CASSQDRDREKLFF. CDR3 sequence (DNA): TGCGCCAGCAGCCAGGACAGGGATCGTGAAAAACTGTTTTTT.

CDR3 region: CASSTGGAHSTDTQYF. The DNA of the CDR3 is TGTGCCAGCAGCACGGGAGGGGCTCATAGCACAGATACGCAGTATTTT. V usage is TRBV9 and J usage is TRBJ2-3; 8 bases line up with TRBD2. The CDR3 consists of 16 residues. V shed 4 bases, J shed 0 bases, and the junction held 7 bases outside the gene matches. The V gene's germline CDR1 is SGDLS and CDR2 YYNGEE.

This rearrangement joins TRBV28 to TRBJ1-4, with D perhaps matching TRBD1 (6 bases). Germline lookup yields CDR1 MDHEN and CDR2 SYDVKM. The CDR3 is 14 amino acids. Trimming left V 2 bases short and J 4 bases short, with 8 bases between. The CDR3 nucleotides read TGTGCCAGCAGTTTACCAGGGGATAATGAAAAACTGTTTTTT. Its translation is CASSLPGDNEKLFF.

This chain connects TRBV12-3 or TRBV12-4 to TRBJ1-5; D is unclear. V gave up 10 bases and J gave up 7 bases, with 14 bases separating them. The CDR3 consists of 12 residues. The CDR3 spells CATWRMGQPQHF. For the CDR3, the DNA is TGTGCCACCTGGAGGATGGGCCAGCCCCAGCATTTT.

The rearrangement uses TRBV5-1 and TRBJ1-4, with D possibly matching TRBD1 (5 bases). Germline V CDR1 and CDR2: SGHRS, YFSETQ. V was shortened by 4 bases and J by 7 bases, with 23 bases between the two germline ends. The CDR3 is made up of 17 amino acids. CDR3 in amino acids: CASSPALRTGLLEKLFF. The CDR3 DNA sequence: TGCGCCAGCAGCCCGGCTTTAAGGACGGGACTCCTTGAAAAACTGTTTTTT. Full variable domain (rest looked up from reference TRBV5-1 and TRBJ1-4): KAGVTQTPRYLIKTRGQQVTLSCSPISGHRSVSWYQQTPGQGLQFLFEYFSETQRNKGNFPGRFSGRQFSNSRSEMNVSTLELGDSALYLCASSPALRTGLLEKLFFGSGTQLSVL.

The chain recombines TRBV30 with TRBJ1-1; D not resolved. In germline, CDR1 is GTSNPN, CDR2 SVGIG (reference sequence). The V end lost 1 base, the J end lost 1 base, and 7 bases lay between the germline ends. There are 13 residues in the CDR3. The CDR3 reads CAWSGAGNTEAFF. CDR3 DNA sequence: TGTGCCTGGAGTGGGGCGGGGAACACTGAAGCTTTCTTT. The full variable domain, its missing parts supplied by reference TRBV30 and TRBJ1-1, is SQTIHQWPATLVQPVGSPLSLECTVEGTSNPNLYWYRQAAGRGLQLLFYSVGIGQISSEVPQNLSASRPQDRQFILSSKKLLLSDSGFYLCAWSGAGNTEAFFGQGTRLTVV.

The chain combines TRBV9 with TRBJ2-2; 8 nucleotides align to TRBD2. CDR1 and CDR2 from the germline V gene are SGDLS and YYNGEE. V lost 1 base, J lost 4 bases, and 6 bases stayed unmatched. This CDR3 spans 16 amino acids. CDR3 protein: CASSVSQRESTGELFF. The CDR3 region has the DNA TGTGCCAGCAGCGTATCCCAGCGGGAGAGCACCGGGGAGCTGTTTTTT.

The genes are TRBV28 and TRBJ2-4, with 7 bases identical to TRBD1. This CDR3 is built from 14 residues. The V and J ends lost 5 bases and 4 bases, in that order; junction bases with no gene match: 5. CDR1 and CDR2 from the germline V gene are MDHEN and SYDVKM. Here the CDR3 DNA reads TGTGCCAGCAGTCCTGGGACAGTAAAAAACATTCAGTACTTC. Its translation: CASSPGTVKNIQYF.

The rearrangement links TRBV7-2 to TRBJ1-2; 7 bases agree with TRBD1. The germline V gene has CDR1 SGHTA and CDR2 FQGNSA. J lost 6 bases, V lost 5 bases, and 18 bases had no gene match. The CDR3 extends over 17 amino acids. CDR3 nucleotides: TGTGCCAGCAGCCCCCAGCCCGCCTTGTACAGGGGAGATGGCTACACCTTC. This translates into CASSPQPALYRGDGYTF.

This clone is a singleton in its sample. The chain carries TRBV27 and TRBJ2-1, with no clear D. Trimming shortened V by 6 bases and J by 3 bases, and 15 bases separated the two germline ends. Germline CDR1 MNHEY, CDR2 SMNVEV (reference sequence). The CDR3 is made up of 15 amino acids. CDR3 coding DNA: TGTGCCAGCAGCATAGCCCTTAACGGCTACAATGAGCAGTTCTTC. This codes for CASSIALNGYNEQFF.

The V call is TRBV7-2, the J call TRBJ2-3; TRBD2 matches 7 bases. Germline V lookup: CDR1 SGHTA, CDR2 FQGNSA. The trim removed 1 base at V and 3 bases at J, leaving 10 bases unmatched. This CDR3 has 17 amino acids. The CDR3 DNA reads as TGTGCCAGCAGCTTAGTGGGAGGGGCTCTAGCGACAGATACGCAGTATTTT. It yields the protein CASSLVGGALATDTQYF.

The genes are TRBV7-9 and TRBJ2-1; 10 nucleotides agree with TRBD2. V lost 3 bases to trimming and J lost 9 bases; unmatched junction nucleotides: 11. The CDR3 runs to 16 residues. CDR1 is SEHNR and CDR2 is FQNEAQ in the germline V gene (reference sequence). CDR3 sequence (DNA): TGTGCCAGCAGCTTGGTCTACGGGACTAGCGACGGTGAGCAGTTCTTC. Translation gives CASSLVYGTSDGEQFF. Supplemented by reference TRBV7-9 and TRBJ2-1, the full variable domain reads DTGVSQNPRHKITKRGQNVTFRCDPISEHNRLYWYRQTLGQGPEFLTYFQNEAQLEKSRLLSDRFSAERPKGSFSTLEIQRTEQGDSAMYLCASSLVYGTSDGEQFFGPGTRLTVL.